The present entry profiles one T cell receptor beta chain with its context. The antigen remains undetermined. The sample belongs to a study of cytomegalovirus exposure and HLA in healthy donors. Study in general: For the roughly 400 genotyped donors, about 81% fell within the Caucasian-associated ancestry cluster.

The PCR contained 60 Vbeta and 13 Jbeta primers. Per the study methods: Approximately 72 million unique TCR beta chains, some 9.9 million of them shared, were counted by a later analysis. Clones were sequenced by immunoSEQ multiplex PCR, and TCRdb holds only the in-frame ones, with some missing. That table is the source of V, J and clone size, and D and trimming were worked out from the DNA. Here the sample spans 150,000 or so clones, 84% being singletons. Whole-study findings and limits: Most of the CMV-associated TCR beta chains (in a later analysis) appeared to be HLA-restricted.

The source is a boy younger than 10 in good health and CMV-seronegative. Sequences were obtained from PBMCs.

The CDR3 here is CASTAQGNGNQPQHF. CDR3 DNA: TGTGCCAGCACCGCCCAGGGTAATGGCAATCAGCCCCAGCATTTT. This chain uses TRBV6-1 with TRBJ1-5; maybe TRBD1 (5 bases). Germline CDR1 and CDR2: MNHNS and SASEGT. The CDR3 has 15 residues. Trimming took 7 bases from V and 2 from J, leaving 15 bases between them.